The clone carrying this T cell receptor beta chain was seen a single time. TCRdb keeps only in-frame clones here, not all; method: immunoSEQ multiplex PCR. The data contain tens of thousands of clones, 75% to 90% of them seen just once; the ten biggest clones take up 1.3% to 1.5%. The data belong to a study of CD4 T cells in relation to SARS-CoV-2 and coronaviruses. Before the COVID-19 pandemic, during about 2011-2019, CD4+ T cells were taken from unexposed donors. This CDR3 comprises 17 residues. The J segment lost 7 bases and the V segment lost 4 bases, leaving 15 bases of the junction unmatched. Germline CDR1 reads SGHDN; CDR2 reads FVKESK.

This chain joins TRBV14 and TRBJ2-1; TRBD2 matches 8 bases. Sequenced sample: memory CD4+ T cells from PBMCs. The clonotype comes from a human donor in good health. The CDR3 nucleotides are TGTGCCAGCAGCCGCAAGATTTACGCGGGAGGTTCTAATGAGCAGTTCTTC. Translation gives CASSRKIYAGGSNEQFF. Combining the CDR3 with reference TRBV14 and TRBJ2-1 gives the whole variable domain EAGVTQFPSHSVIEKGQTVTLRCDPISGHDNLYWYRRVMGKEIKFLLHFVKESKQDESGMPNNRFLAERTGGTYSTLKVQPAELEDSGVYFCASSRKIYAGGSNEQFFGPGTRLTVL.